The T cell receptor beta chain under discussion was sequenced for a study of cytomegalovirus exposure and HLA in healthy donors. Study observations and caveats: Reportedly, cytomegalovirus status was diagnosed with high sensitivity and specificity. Rarity held for most TCR sequences, but there were some public TCRs that occurred in many donors. The authors confirmed in vitro that a few CMV-associated chains were specific for CMV antigens. The study listed approximately 170 cytomegalovirus-associated TCR beta chains.

A word on this clone: Its antigen remains unidentified.

Germline values: CDR1 GTSNPN, CDR2 SVGIG (reference sequence). V lost 1 base and J lost 6, with 5 bases in between. The CDR3 contains 11 residues. Libraries were prepared by immunoSEQ multiplex PCR; TCRdb keeps only in-frame clonotypes and omits some of them. This sample has some 110,000 clones, with around 87% found just once. The chain has TRBV30 and TRBJ2-3; D not resolved. The sequenced material came from PBMCs. This sequence was found in a woman under 30 in good health and CMV-seropositive. CDR3 in DNA: TGTGCCTGGAGTGCTAAGGATACGCAGTATTTT. Encoded protein: CAWSAKDTQYF. Looking up the rest from reference TRBV30 and TRBJ2-3 gives the full variable domain: SQTIHQWPATLVQPVGSPLSLECTVEGTSNPNLYWYRQAAGRGLQLLFYSVGIGQISSEVPQNLSASRPQDRQFILSSKKLLLSDSGFYLCAWSAKDTQYFGPGTRLTVL.